These 16 T cell receptor beta chains were all obtained from the same sample, sequenced in a study of blood T cell repertoires in COVID-19. Only in-frame clones appear in the TCRdb table, and some are missing; sequencing was by immunoSEQ multiplex PCR. The sample shows 180,000 or so clones, over 80% of them seen only once. The sequencing sample was made of PBMCs or T cells enriched from blood (not recorded which). All receptors derive from an older woman who had recovered from COVID-19.

The J gene is TRBJ1-5, the V gene TRBV6-4; no clear D gene. Germline CDR1 is MRHNA and CDR2 is SNTAGT. V lost 4 bases and J 0 bases, leaving 7 bases between the germline ends. The length of the CDR3 is 14 residues. The CDR3 protein is CASSGEYSNQPQHF. CDR3 DNA sequence: TGTGCCAGCAGTGGAGAGTATAGCAATCAGCCCCAGCATTTT.

The rearrangement joins TRBV11-2 to TRBJ2-1, with TRBD2 as a possible D gene (5 bases). The germline CDR1 and CDR2 sequences are SGHAT and FQNNGV. Trimming shortened V by 0 bases and J by 4 bases, and 7 bases separated the two germline ends. This CDR3 region has 14 residues. The CDR3 DNA follows: TGTGCCAGCAGCTTAGAGGGAGTGTACAATGAGCAGTTCTTC. As protein: CASSLEGVYNEQFF.

With regard to this clone: Sequence at one end of the junction differs from germline and may be a read error. The chain joins TRBV7-7 to TRBJ2-7, with D possibly being TRBD1 or TRBD2 (5 bases each). The CDR3 loop spans 15 amino acids. CDR1 is SSHAT and CDR2 is FNYEAQ in the germline V gene (reference sequence). Written as DNA, the CDR3 is TGTGCTAGCAGCTTAGGGGCGGGTCCCTCCTACGAGCAGTACTTC. Its protein is CASSLGAGPSYEQYF.

The J gene is TRBJ2-2, the V gene TRBV19; 12 bases align to TRBD1. There are 16 residues in the CDR3. The germline V gene encodes CDR1 LNHDA and CDR2 SQIVND (reference sequence). Trimming took 7 bases from V and 3 from J; bases not matched to a gene: 6. The CDR3 DNA follows: TGTGCCAGTACTAGGGGACAGGGGGCTTACACCGGGGAGCTGTTTTTT. Its translation: CASTRGQGAYTGELFF.

The V call is TRBV3-1 (or the pseudogene TRBV3-2), the J call TRBJ2-2, with 7 bases aligning to TRBD1. The germline V gene has CDR1 LGHDT and CDR2 YNNKEL (reference sequence). The length of the CDR3 is 16 residues. V lost 0 bases, J lost 2 bases, and 3 bases stayed unmatched. The CDR3: CASSQEGTVNTGELFF. Written as DNA, the CDR3 is TGTGCCAGCAGCCAAGAGGGGACAGTCAACACCGGGGAGCTGTTTTTT.

V is TRBV11-2 and J is TRBJ2-1; TRBD2 might be the D (6 bases). The CDR3 totals 14 residues. The germline V gene has CDR1 SGHAT and CDR2 FQNNGV. The V and J ends lost 1 base and 6 bases respectively, with 10 bases between them. The CDR3: CASSLVAASNEQFF. The CDR3 DNA is TGTGCCAGCAGCTTAGTAGCGGCCAGCAATGAGCAGTTCTTC.

This clone occurred a few times. The same CDR3 is also encoded by other DNA sequences in this sample. The V gene is TRBV3-1 (or the pseudogene TRBV3-2), the J gene TRBJ2-7; D not resolved. Trimming left V 1 base short and J 0 bases short, with 7 bases between. This CDR3 has 14 amino acids. Germline CDR1 reads LGHDT; CDR2 reads YNNKEL (reference sequence). CDR3 DNA: TGTGCCAGCAGCCAAGTATCCGTCTCCTACGAGCAGTACTTC. Translated, it gives CASSQVSVSYEQYF.

J is TRBJ2-6 and V is TRBV7-9; 9 nucleotides align to TRBD1. CDR1 is SEHNR, CDR2 FQNEAQ, per germline (reference sequence). The ends lost 5 bases at V and 0 bases at J; junction bases unmatched: 11. The CDR3 runs 19 residues. The CDR3 DNA reads as TGTGCCAGCAGCCCTCCAGGAGGACAGGGGAGCTCTGGGGCCAACGTCCTGACTTTC. Protein: CASSPPGGQGSSGANVLTF.

The CDR3 protein is CAISESRGTSGNEQFF. DNA of the CDR3: TGTGCCATCAGTGAGTCGAGGGGGACATCTGGCAATGAGCAGTTCTTC. The V gene is TRBV10-3, the J gene TRBJ2-1; possible D gene TRBD1, 6 bases. Trimming shortened V by 0 bases and J by 6 bases, and 15 bases separated the two germline ends. This CDR3 has 16 residues. CDR1 ENHRY and CDR2 SYGVKD come from the germline V gene.

This clone was detected only once. This chain uses TRBV30 with TRBJ2-1, with D possibly being TRBD2 (6 bases). Germline V gives CDR1 GTSNPN, CDR2 SVGIG (reference sequence). V was cut by 3 bases and J by 3 bases, with 6 bases left in between. This CDR3 has 12 amino acids. CDR3 bases: TGTGCCTGGAGCGGGGGCTACAATGAGCAGTTCTTC. As protein: CAWSGGYNEQFF.

The chain employs TRBV5-6 and TRBJ2-5; maybe TRBD1 (6 bases). The CDR3 extends over 13 amino acids. The V and J ends lost 4 bases and 7 bases respectively, with 14 bases between them. CDR1 and CDR2 from the germline V gene are SGHDT and YYEEEE. In DNA form, the CDR3 reads TGTGCCAGCAGCCCCGGACAGACGGGGACCCAGTACTTC. Translation gives CASSPGQTGTQYF.

The chain combines TRBV11-1 with TRBJ1-3; D is unclear. The CDR3 runs 15 residues. V was shortened by 5 bases and J by 0 bases, with 11 bases between the two germline ends. CDR1 SGHAT and CDR2 FQDESV come from the germline V gene (reference sequence). DNA of the CDR3: TGTGCCAGCAGCCCGAGGCGGAACTCTGGAAACACCATATATTTT. Its translation is CASSPRRNSGNTIYF.

The chain has TRBV28 and TRBJ1-2; TRBD1 matches 10 bases. Germline V CDR1 and CDR2: MDHEN, SYDVKM. The CDR3 contains 14 residues. J gave up 3 bases and V 6 bases, and 4 bases lay outside the gene matches. Here the CDR3 DNA reads TGTGCCAGCAGCGGACAGGGGGGTGACTATGGCTACACCTTC. This encodes CASSGQGGDYGYTF.

The chain uses TRBV28 and TRBJ1-6, with a tentative D call TRBD1 (6 bases). With 3 bases removed from V and 10 bases from J, the gap between germline ends came to 13 bases. The germline gives CDR1 MDHEN, CDR2 SYDVKM. This CDR3 comprises 14 residues. The CDR3 DNA reads as TGTGCCAGCAGTTTGCAACAGGGTGGATCACCCCTCCACTTT. Translated, it gives CASSLQQGGSPLHF.

The chain joins TRBV3-1 (or the pseudogene TRBV3-2) to TRBJ1-4; a weak D match, TRBD1 (6 bases). The CDR3 extends over 15 amino acids. Trimming removed 3 bases from V and 7 bases from J, with 15 bases in between. Germline CDR1 reads LGHDT; CDR2 reads YNNKEL (reference sequence). The DNA of the CDR3 is TGTGCCAGCAGCCAGTCGGGGGGCAGGAGTGAAAAACTGTTTTTT. This encodes CASSQSGGRSEKLFF.

V and J are TRBV10-3 and TRBJ2-1; 11 nucleotides line up with TRBD1. The CDR3 covers 14 residues. V gave up 4 bases and J gave up 7 bases; unmatched junction bases: 3. The germline CDR1 and CDR2 sequences are ENHRY and SYGVKD. CDR3 DNA sequence: TGTGCCATCAGTGGGGACAGGGGGTCGAATGAGCAGTTCTTC. Translating it yields CAISGDRGSNEQFF.